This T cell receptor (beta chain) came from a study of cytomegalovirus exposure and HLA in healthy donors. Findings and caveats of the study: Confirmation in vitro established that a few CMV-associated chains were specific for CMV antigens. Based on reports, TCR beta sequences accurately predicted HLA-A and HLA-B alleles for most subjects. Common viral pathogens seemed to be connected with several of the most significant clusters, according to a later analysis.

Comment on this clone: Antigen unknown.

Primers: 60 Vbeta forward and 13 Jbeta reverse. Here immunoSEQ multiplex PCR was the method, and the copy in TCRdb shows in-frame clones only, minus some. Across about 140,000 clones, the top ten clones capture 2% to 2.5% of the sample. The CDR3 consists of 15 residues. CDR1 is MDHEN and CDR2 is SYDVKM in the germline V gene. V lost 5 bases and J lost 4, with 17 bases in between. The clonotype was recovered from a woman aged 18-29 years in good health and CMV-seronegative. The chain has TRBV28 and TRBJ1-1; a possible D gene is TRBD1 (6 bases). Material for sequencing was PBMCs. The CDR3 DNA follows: TGTGCCAGCAGTCGGTTGCCTAGGGGGTCCACTGAAGCTTTCTTT. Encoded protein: CASSRLPRGSTEAFF.